This T cell receptor beta chain was identified during a study of Tregs in tolerant kidney transplant recipients. Findings and limits, study-wide: Antigen-driven expansion was suggested because donor-specific Tregs expanded more than all Tregs in tolerant patients. Activated donor B cell expansion appeared to reveal the most relevant donor-specific TCRbeta repertoire. This study did not directly address biological reproducibility.

As to this clone: Its antigen is undetermined.

This CDR3 region has 15 residues. V lost 4 bases and J lost 8; bases outside the gene matches: 6. Germline CDR1 reads SGHRS; CDR2 reads YFSETQ. Assay used: immunoSEQ multiplex PCR; TCRdb lists only in-frame clones, some missing. The table lists 90,000 to 120,000 clones, around 90% of them singletons. The sequencing here drew on CD4+ T cells from blood, taken before the transplant. The chain uses TRBV5-1 and TRBJ2-2, with 12 bases identical to TRBD2. This TCR was sampled from a human donor who received a combined kidney and bone marrow transplant. CDR3 in DNA: TGCGCCAGCAGCGTGACTAGCGGGAGCGAGGGGGAGCTGTTTTTT. Translated, it gives CASSVTSGSEGELFF.